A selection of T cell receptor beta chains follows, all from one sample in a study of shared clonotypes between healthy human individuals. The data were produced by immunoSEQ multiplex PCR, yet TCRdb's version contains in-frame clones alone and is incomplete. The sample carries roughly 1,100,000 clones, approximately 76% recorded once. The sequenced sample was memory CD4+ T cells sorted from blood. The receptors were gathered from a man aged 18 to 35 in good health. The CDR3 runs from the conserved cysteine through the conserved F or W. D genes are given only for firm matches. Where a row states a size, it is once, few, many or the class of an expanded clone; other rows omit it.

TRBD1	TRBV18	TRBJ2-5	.	CASSPGTEETQYF	TGTGCCAGCTCACCAGGGACAGAAGAGACCCAGTACTTC
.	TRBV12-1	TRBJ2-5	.	CASSFGGFYNYF	TGTGCCAGCAGCTTTGGTGGCTTCTACAACTACTTC
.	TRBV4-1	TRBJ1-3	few	CASSQAQLSGNTIYF	TGCGCCAGCAGCCAGGCACAGCTCTCTGGAAACACCATATATTTT
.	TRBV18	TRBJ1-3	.	CASSPQGFGNTIYF	TGTGCCAGCTCACCACAGGGGTTTGGAAACACCATATATTTT
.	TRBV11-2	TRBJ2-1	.	CASSLGFGLGNEQFF	TGTGCCAGCAGCTTAGGATTCGGCCTAGGCAATGAGCAGTTCTTC
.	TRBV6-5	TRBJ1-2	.	CASSYEGDGYTF	TGTGCCAGCAGTTACGAGGGGGATGGCTACACCTTC
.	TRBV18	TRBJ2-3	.	CASSPTLESTDTQYF	TGTGCCAGCTCACCTACCCTAGAGAGCACAGATACGCAGTATTTT
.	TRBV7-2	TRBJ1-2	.	CASSLASYGYTF	TGTGCCAGCAGCTTAGCCAGCTATGGCTACACCTTC
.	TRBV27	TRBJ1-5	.	CATIQAVSSNQPQHF	TGTGCCACCATCCAGGCGGTAAGCAGCAATCAGCCCCAGCATTTT
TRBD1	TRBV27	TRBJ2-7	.	CASTAGTGGFDEQYF	TGTGCCAGCACCGCCGGGACAGGGGGCTTCGACGAGCAGTACTTC
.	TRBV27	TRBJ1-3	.	CASSPSRGLSGNTIYF	TGTGCCAGCAGTCCCTCCCGAGGGCTCTCTGGAAACACCATATATTTT
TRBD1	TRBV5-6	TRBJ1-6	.	CASSLKGASYNSPLHF	TGTGCCAGCAGCTTGAAGGGGGCGAGCTATAATTCACCCCTCCACTTT
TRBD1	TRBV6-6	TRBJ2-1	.	CASTLQGVDEQFF	TGTGCCAGCACCCTACAGGGGGTCGATGAGCAGTTCTTC
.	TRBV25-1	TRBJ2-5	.	CASNQGRETQYF	TGTGCCAGCAACCAGGGAAGAGAGACCCAGTACTTC
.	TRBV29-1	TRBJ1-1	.	CSAATGNTEAFF	TGCAGCGCCGCGACAGGGAACACTGAAGCTTTCTTT
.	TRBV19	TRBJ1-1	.	CASSIHRAVEAFF	TGTGCCAGTAGTATCCACAGGGCCGTTGAAGCTTTCTTT
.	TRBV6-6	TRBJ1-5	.	CASSYSGGNQPQHF	TGTGCCAGCAGTTACTCAGGGGGAAATCAGCCCCAGCATTTT
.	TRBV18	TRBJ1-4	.	CASSTQPGGPNEKLFF	TGTGCCAGCTCCACCCAACCGGGGGGACCTAATGAAAAACTGTTTTTT
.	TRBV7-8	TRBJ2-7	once	CASSFGYSSYEQYF	TGTGCCAGCAGCTTCGGCTATTCCTCCTACGAGCAGTACTTC
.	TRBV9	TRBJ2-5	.	CASSVVGFRRSLETQYF	TGTGCCAGCAGCGTAGTGGGGTTCCGACGGTCTCTGGAGACCCAGTACTTC
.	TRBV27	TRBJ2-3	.	CASSPSPPTDTQYF	TGTGCCAGCAGTCCGTCCCCTCCTACAGATACGCAGTATTTT
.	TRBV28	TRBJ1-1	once	CASSYRGKGITEAFF	TGTGCCAGCTCCTACCGAGGGAAAGGAATCACTGAAGCTTTCTTT
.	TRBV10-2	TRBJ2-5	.	CASRGRGQTIQETQYF	TGCGCCAGCAGGGGAAGGGGACAAACTATCCAAGAGACCCAGTACTTC
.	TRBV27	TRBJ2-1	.	CASSFSVGEQFF	TGTGCCAGCAGTTTTTCGGTAGGGGAGCAGTTCTTC
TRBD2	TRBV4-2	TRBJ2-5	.	CASSQLLAGAIQETQYF	TGTGCCAGCAGCCAACTTCTCGCGGGAGCGATCCAAGAGACCCAGTACTTC
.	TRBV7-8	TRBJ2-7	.	CASSLDDPPYEQYF	TGTGCCAGCAGCTTAGATGATCCCCCCTACGAGCAGTACTTC
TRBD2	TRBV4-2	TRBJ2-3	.	CASSQAFSSGGATDTQYF	TGTGCCAGCAGCCAAGCGTTTTCTAGCGGGGGGGCAACAGATACGCAGTATTTT
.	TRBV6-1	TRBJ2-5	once	CASSAQGKEETQYF	TGTGCCAGCAGTGCGCAGGGGAAGGAAGAGACCCAGTACTTC